A single sample gave rise to the 3 T cell receptor beta chains below, sequenced in a study of blood T cell repertoires in COVID-19. The table came from immunoSEQ multiplex PCR; TCRdb's copy has only in-frame clones and leaves some out. The table shows some 150,000 clones, with approximately 86% occurring only once. What was sequenced was peripheral blood. These receptors were obtained from a woman older than 75 in a cohort sampled during active or convalescent COVID-19.

This sequence joins TRBV6-2 or TRBV6-3 and TRBJ2-4, with D tentatively TRBD2 (6 bases). This CDR3 is 14 amino acids long. The V gene's germline CDR1 is MNHEY and CDR2 SVGEGT. V shed 3 bases and J shed 3 bases, with 9 bases lying between them. DNA for the CDR3: TGTGCCAGCAGTTATTGGGGGGACAAAAACATTCAGTACTTC. Encoded protein: CASSYWGDKNIQYF.

The V gene is TRBV5-1, the J gene TRBJ1-4; no reliable D call. This CDR3 contains 17 residues. Between the trimmed V and J ends, which lost 4 bases and 0 bases, there was a span of 16 bases. Germline CDR1 SGHRS, CDR2 YFSETQ. The CDR3 DNA sequence: TGCGCCAGCAGCGATCACCCCCCCAGTGCAACTAATGAAAAACTGTTTTTT. This codes for CASSDHPPSATNEKLFF.

This sequence joins TRBV27 and TRBJ1-6; D gene ambiguous. V was pared by 5 bases and J by 0 bases, with 5 bases between. The CDR3 sequence is 14 residues long. Germline-derived CDR1 and CDR2 are MNHEY and SMNVEV (reference sequence). The CDR3 reads CASSPYSYNSPLHF. In DNA form, the CDR3 reads TGTGCCAGCAGTCCTTACTCCTATAATTCACCCCTCCACTTT.